This TCR beta chain was recorded in a study of T cell responses to AZD1222 COVID-19 vaccine. Study details: Second-dose groups at about 4 or about 12 weeks were pooled.

Clones were read by immunoSEQ multiplex PCR, and TCRdb kept only the in-frame ones, dropping some. The data show 150,000 or so clones, around 93% seen once. General observations from the study: The sample set comprised mostly white British donors with more females, and clonal diversity was possibly underestimated. In all cases, repertoires were sampled only after the peak T cell response.

CDR1 is DFQATT, CDR2 SNEGSKA, per germline (reference sequence). The CDR3 length is 16 residues. V was clipped by 3 bases and J by 4 bases; unmatched bases: 8. Concerning this clone: Its antigen is still unknown.

The chain is built from TRBV20-1 and TRBJ2-2; 10 nucleotides align to TRBD2. The receptor was isolated from an adult in good health. Sequenced here: peripheral blood, sampled on day 0 of AZD1222 vaccination. The CDR3 here is CSASRAGGPGTGELFF. In DNA form, the CDR3 reads TGCAGTGCTAGTAGAGCGGGAGGGCCTGGCACCGGGGAGCTGTTTTTT.